The 27 T cell receptor beta chains reported below all come from one sample, sequenced in a study of CD8 T cells in Susac syndrome. RNA amounts of roughly 0.5 to 1 ug underwent reverse transcription with random hexamers. TCRdb fed the immunoSEQ multiplex PCR reads into MiXCR, producing one record per CDR3 protein. Of some 48,000 distinct CDR3 sequences listed, over 90% were seen once; the top ten hold 0.41%. The sequenced sample was CD8+ T cells from PBMCs. These receptor sequences come from a human donor in good health.

This chain links TRBV6-1 with TRBJ1-2; D remains ambiguous. The CDR3 has 14 residues. CDR1 is MNHNS, CDR2 SASEGT, per germline. Trimming took off 1 base at V and 1 base at J, with 7 bases between the two ends. The CDR3 here is CASSEDSLNYGYTF. The CDR3 DNA reads TGTGCCAGCAGTGAAGACAGTCTTAACTATGGCTACACCTTC.

This chain links TRBV7-9 with TRBJ2-5; perhaps TRBD2 as D (6 bases). The V end lost 5 bases, the J end lost 4 bases, and 17 bases lay between the germline ends. This CDR3 contains 15 residues. Germline V lookup: CDR1 SEHNR, CDR2 FQNEAQ (reference sequence). CDR3 in amino acids: CASSPSTGEGETQYF. In DNA, the CDR3 is TGTGCCAGCAGCCCGTCGACGGGAGAAGGAGAGACCCAGTACTTC.

The CDR3, as DNA: TGTGCCAGCAGTGAATACAGATCCAACTATGGCTACACCTTC. This sequence encodes CASSEYRSNYGYTF. The chain carries TRBV6-1 and TRBJ1-2; the D is unclear. This CDR3 region has 14 residues. V was cut by 2 bases and J by 2 bases, with 9 bases left in between. The V gene's germline CDR1 is MNHNS and CDR2 SASEGT.

The chain uses TRBV5-6 and TRBJ2-7, with 13 bases fitting TRBD2. CDR1 SGHDT and CDR2 YYEEEE come from the germline V gene. V shed 5 bases and J 5 bases; nucleotides not matched to a gene: 13. The CDR3 extends over 17 amino acids. The CDR3 sequence: CASRSRTSGSSRHEQYF. In nucleotides, the CDR3 is TGTGCCAGCAGGAGTCGGACTAGCGGGAGCTCAAGACACGAGCAGTACTTC.

The CDR3 DNA reads TGTGCCACCAGCCCCGATACAGGGGCCGGGGAGCTGTTTTTT. This translates into CATSPDTGAGELFF. The chain carries TRBV24-1 and TRBJ2-2; TRBD1 aligns across 7 bases. Germline CDR1 is KGHDR and CDR2 is SFDVKD. The CDR3 spans 14 residues. V shed 7 bases and J 6 bases; nucleotides not matched to a gene: 7.

V usage is TRBV7-9 and J usage is TRBJ1-2; TRBD1 matches at 9 bases. The trim removed 4 bases at V and 2 bases at J, leaving 11 bases unmatched. This CDR3 is 17 amino acids long. Germline V CDR1 and CDR2: SEHNR, FQNEAQ (reference sequence). CDR3 sequence reads: CASSSPGQGEVNYGYTF. The CDR3 region has the DNA TGTGCCAGCAGCTCGCCGGGACAGGGTGAAGTAAACTATGGCTACACCTTC.

The gene calls are TRBV7-9 and TRBJ2-1; 11 bases are shared with TRBD2. The CDR3 consists of 15 residues. Germline CDR1 SEHNR, CDR2 FQNEAQ (reference sequence). The J segment lost 6 bases and the V segment lost 5 bases, leaving 6 bases of the junction unmatched. The CDR3 region is CASSAGLAGVNEQFF. The CDR3 DNA reads as TGTGCCAGCAGCGCCGGACTAGCGGGTGTCAATGAGCAGTTCTTC.

The rearrangement joins TRBV6-5 to TRBJ1-5; D gene uncertain. The CDR3 runs to 15 residues. Germline values: CDR1 MNHEY, CDR2 SVGAGI. Trimming pared 7 bases from V and 0 bases from J, leaving 13 bases between. For the CDR3, the DNA is TGTGCCAGCACGTTCTTGGACGGTAGCAATCAGCCCCAGCATTTT. Its translation: CASTFLDGSNQPQHF.

J is TRBJ1-1 and V is TRBV27; D remains ambiguous. This CDR3 comprises 12 residues. V lost 8 bases and J lost 0, with 7 bases in between. Germline V gives CDR1 MNHEY, CDR2 SMNVEV (reference sequence). This chain's CDR3 is CASVSLNTEAFF. Written as DNA, the CDR3 is TGTGCCAGCGTGAGTTTGAACACTGAAGCTTTCTTT.

The rearrangement joins TRBV3-1 to TRBJ2-7, with D unresolved. V lost 0 bases and J 0 bases, leaving 18 bases between the germline ends. CDR1 is LGHDT, CDR2 YNNKEL, per germline (reference sequence). The CDR3 is 18 amino acids. This CDR3 is CASSQDPSWERSSYEQYF. CDR3 nucleotides: TGTGCCAGCAGCCAAGACCCGTCCTGGGAACGGAGCTCCTACGAGCAGTACTTC.

The rearrangement joins TRBV10-3 to TRBJ2-3; the D is unclear. This CDR3 is built from 12 residues. V dropped 11 bases and J dropped 3 bases, with 12 bases sitting between them. Germline V lookup: CDR1 ENHRY, CDR2 SYGVKD. The CDR3 DNA reads TGTGCCGCCACTGGTGTGACAGATACGCAGTATTTT. Its translation: CAATGVTDTQYF.

The chain couples TRBV5-6 to TRBJ2-1, with D maybe TRBD2 (6 bases). The CDR3 is 15 residues long. Trimming removed 1 base at V and 6 bases at J, with 14 bases between. Germline CDR1 reads SGHDT; CDR2 reads YYEEEE. The CDR3 region has the DNA TGTGCCAGCAGCTTGACTGGGGGGATTGGCAATGAGCAGTTCTTC. Translated, it gives CASSLTGGIGNEQFF.

The chain has TRBV11-2 and TRBJ2-4; no definite D call. Trimming took 2 bases from V and 1 from J, leaving 6 bases between them. This CDR3 spans 14 amino acids. Germline V gene data show CDR1 as SGHAT and CDR2 as FQNNGV. CDR3 nucleotide sequence: TGTGCCAGCAGCTTAATGGAGGCCAAAAACATTCAGTACTTC. It codes for CASSLMEAKNIQYF.

The chain carries TRBV7-9 and TRBJ2-1; D is perhaps TRBD1 (6 bases). V was cut by 5 bases and J by 0 bases, with 11 bases left in between. The V gene's germline CDR1 is SEHNR and CDR2 FQNEAQ (reference sequence). The CDR3 loop spans 15 amino acids. For the CDR3, the DNA is TGTGCCAGCAGCCAACAGGGAAGCTCCTACAATGAGCAGTTCTTC. This sequence encodes CASSQQGSSYNEQFF.

This clonotype was counted a few times. This rearrangement joins TRBV25-1 to TRBJ2-7; 8 bases align to TRBD2. Per germline, CDR1 MGHDK and CDR2 SYGVNS. This CDR3 comprises 15 residues. The junction had 4 bases not matched to a gene; V was cut back by 1 base and J by 2 bases. CDR3 residues: CASSESTSEPYEQYF. In nucleotides, the CDR3 is TGTGCCAGCAGTGAATCGACTAGCGAGCCCTACGAGCAGTACTTC.

CDR3 DNA: TGCAGCGTTGGAACGGGACTAGCGGGAGTCTACGAGCAGTACTTC. Amino acid sequence: CSVGTGLAGVYEQYF. The chain uses TRBV29-1 and TRBJ2-7; 14 bases agree with TRBD2. Germline lookup yields CDR1 SQVTM and CDR2 ANQGSEA. Trimming took 4 bases from V and 3 from J; bases not matched to a gene: 5. The length of the CDR3 is 15 residues.

The V gene is TRBV29-1, the J gene TRBJ2-7; 8 bases agree with TRBD1. V lost 6 bases, J lost 3 bases, and 4 bases stayed unmatched. Germline CDR1 is SQVTM and CDR2 is ANQGSEA. This CDR3 is built from 12 residues. The CDR3 reads CSVDGQGYEQYF. CDR3 coding DNA: TGCAGCGTGGATGGACAGGGCTACGAGCAGTACTTC.

The chain carries TRBV7-9 and TRBJ2-7; possibly TRBD2 for D (6 bases). This CDR3 is built from 14 residues. Trimming stripped 1 base from V and 3 bases from J, with 10 bases between. Germline assignment: CDR1 SEHNR and CDR2 FQNEAQ (reference sequence). CDR3 protein: CASSLVGGDYEQYF. In nucleotides, the CDR3 is TGTGCCAGCAGCTTAGTGGGGGGAGACTACGAGCAGTACTTC.

The CDR3 sequence is CAIHLLAGVSADTQYF. CDR3 bases: TGTGCCATACACCTCCTAGCGGGAGTTTCCGCAGATACGCAGTATTTT. This chain uses TRBV13 with TRBJ2-3, with TRBD2 matching 10 bases. Germline-derived CDR1 and CDR2 are PRHDT and FYEKMQ (reference sequence). V gave up 10 bases and J gave up 4 bases; unmatched junction bases: 14. The CDR3 consists of 16 residues.

CDR3 amino acids: CASSQVRDTGELFF. The CDR3 nucleotides read TGTGCCAGCAGCCAAGTCAGAGACACCGGGGAGCTGTTTTTT. The chain has TRBV3-1 and TRBJ2-2; D not certain. The V end was cut by 1 base, the J end by 3 bases, with 6 bases between. Germline-derived CDR1 and CDR2 are LGHDT and YNNKEL (reference sequence). The CDR3 consists of 14 residues.

This chain joins TRBV30 and TRBJ2-1; D is possibly TRBD2 (6 bases). The V end was cut by 5 bases, the J end by 5 bases, with 10 bases between. CDR1 is GTSNPN and CDR2 is SVGIG in the germline V gene (reference sequence). The length of the CDR3 is 12 residues. The CDR3: CAWGRENNEQFF. CDR3 nucleotides: TGTGCCTGGGGGCGGGAAAACAATGAGCAGTTCTTC.

The chain links TRBV7-9 to TRBJ2-1; 8 bases match TRBD2. From germline, CDR1 is SEHNR and CDR2 FQNEAQ (reference sequence). The CDR3 totals 17 residues. J was trimmed by 3 bases and V by 1 base; bases with no gene match: 8. The DNA of the CDR3 is TGTGCCAGCAGCTTAGGGGAAGCGGGAGTTCGCTACAATGAGCAGTTCTTC. The encoded protein is CASSLGEAGVRYNEQFF.

The chain joins TRBV14 to TRBJ1-1; D not certain. The CDR3 is 14 amino acids. CDR1 is SGHDN, CDR2 FVKESK, per germline. Trimming removed 4 bases from V and 1 base from J, with 10 bases in between. CDR3 sequence: CASSPPARNTEAFF. The CDR3 bases are TGTGCCAGCAGCCCCCCGGCCCGGAACACTGAAGCTTTCTTT. Variable domain in full (rest from reference TRBV14 and TRBJ1-1): EAGVTQFPSHSVIEKGQTVTLRCDPISGHDNLYWYRRVMGKEIKFLLHFVKESKQDESGMPNNRFLAERTGGTYSTLKVQPAELEDSGVYFCASSPPARNTEAFFGQGTRLTVV.

This chain connects TRBV25-1 to TRBJ1-3; tentative D call: TRBD1 (6 bases). CDR3 length equals 15 residues. Trimming took off 4 bases at V and 0 bases at J, with 10 bases between the two ends. CDR1 is MGHDK, CDR2 SYGVNS, per germline. CDR3 in amino acids: CASSGQEYSGNTIYF. The CDR3 DNA sequence: TGTGCCAGCAGTGGACAGGAATACTCTGGAAACACCATATATTTT.

This chain connects TRBV7-9 to TRBJ2-7, with 11 bases that match TRBD2. Trimming cost V 4 bases and J 4 bases; bases outside gene matches: 6. The germline CDR1 and CDR2 sequences are SEHNR and FQNEAQ (reference sequence). This CDR3 contains 15 residues. The CDR3 bases are TGTGCCAGCAGCTATACTACTAGCGGGAGTTACGAGCAGTACTTC. As protein: CASSYTTSGSYEQYF.

The rearrangement uses TRBV6-5 and TRBJ1-2; D remains unclear. The CDR3 spans 14 residues. Germline V gene data show CDR1 as MNHEY and CDR2 as SVGAGI. V dropped 3 bases and J dropped 0 bases, with 8 bases sitting between them. CDR3 sequence (DNA): TGTGCCAGCAGTTATGTGGGAGCTAACTATGGCTACACCTTC. Its protein product is CASSYVGANYGYTF.

This chain links TRBV19 with TRBJ2-7; D not certain. CDR3 size: 12 residues. Deletions cut 8 bases from V and 2 bases from J, with 10 bases between. Germline CDR1 LNHDA, CDR2 SQIVND (reference sequence). CDR3 loop: CASGLGAYEQYF. The CDR3, as DNA: TGTGCCAGTGGTCTAGGTGCCTACGAGCAGTACTTC.